This T cell receptor (beta chain) emerged from a study of neurological immune-mediated disorders (dated by TCRdb to the late 2010s). About the study as a whole: Using UMI-based sequencing, the study compared peripheral blood TCR-beta repertoires from patients with HTLV-I-associated myelopathy (HAM/TSP), patients with multiple sclerosis, and healthy controls. The approximately 99 TCR-beta libraries included longitudinal samples, technical triplicates and paired sorted CD4+ and CD8+ T-cell subsets alongside PBMC samples. The cohort was made up of about 65 subjects, consisting of some 15 HAM/TSP patients, approximately 35 multiple sclerosis patients and approximately 20 healthy controls. Overall results and qualifications from the work: The highest TCR clonal expansion was observed in HAM/TSP patients, whereas the lowest was observed in MS patients, even when compared with healthy controls. Across subjects, expanded clones never shared an identical CDR3 amino acid sequence, which suggests that the TCR-beta repertoires in every group were private.

Ten or more counts support this clonotype. Its antigen specificity is not known. Per-base qualities were not stored, and no clone one base away is much larger. V and J are trimmed by 8 bases and 6 bases, and the gene matches miss 8 bases of the junction. There are 13 amino acids in the CDR3, from cysteine to phenylalanine inclusive. Of all the DNA, just the CDR3 is kept, 39 bases in frame from base 1. The germline V gene provides CDR1 MDHEN and CDR2 SYDVKM. cDNA synthesis used template-switch 5'RACE with a primer carrying a 10-nucleotide random unique molecular identifier tagging each TCR transcript. Each sequencing run produced over 160 million TCR-beta sequences covering 15-18 subjects. The RNeasy kit was used for extraction of total RNA. Using the KAPA Real-time Library Amplification kit, TCR-beta VDJ regions were amplified with primers for the TCR constant region and the 5'RACE anchor. A first PCR added sample indexes and Illumina adaptors, and a second PCR then raised library yield. The roughly 650 bp TCR product was size-selected on a 2% E-gel SizeSelection system after Ampure bead purification. Before pooling, library quality was checked on a Bioanalyzer, concentration was measured with Qubit, and libraries were quantified with the Kapa Library Quantification kit. Libraries were sequenced paired-end 2 x 150 bp on an Illumina HiSeq 2500. To increase sequence diversity, roughly 24-32% phiX was spiked into each library pool. In the source study's methods: The UMI-based MiGEC pipeline processed quality-filtered reads and removed over 80% of raw TCR sequences during error correction. VDJ genes were aligned to IMGT germline references, and each clonotype was defined by a unique CDR3 amino acid sequence together with V-J genes. Clonal expansion, Shannon diversity and CDR3 relatedness (CalcPairwiseDistances, ClusterSamples) were evaluated with VDJtools, and phylogenetic trees were built with CLCbio workbench. Using coefficient-of-variation modelling across technical triplicates, the study counted a clone as expanded if it had at least 8 unique UMIs. Clones were called with MiXCR by TCRdb after fastp trimmed the public reads at Q25, and only in-frame beta chains were retained. CDR3 protein sequences are deduplicated, and each keeps its most common genes and DNA. TCRdb, rather than the study authors, made the V and J calls. A total of fewer than 30,000 distinct CDR3 sequences appear in this sample, 6.5% to 8.5% of them only once. 4.5% to 5% of the sample is in the top ten clones.

The healthy controls were volunteers from blood banks in Maryland, USA. Libraries from unsorted PBMCs were made from 2 million PBMCs kept in RNAlater at -80 degrees C until RNA extraction. Peripheral blood underwent Ficoll-Hypaque density gradient centrifugation to isolate PBMCs, which were then cryopreserved in liquid nitrogen. The sequence came from a woman between 40 and 50 years old in good health. The V gene is TRBV28 and the J gene is TRBJ2-7, with 9 middle bases fitting TRBD1. Material for sequencing was PBMCs. The CDR3 corresponds to CASRGTGYSEQYF. The sequence in DNA is TGTGCCAGCCGGGGGACAGGGTACTCCGAGCAGTACTTC. When the CDR3 is completed using the reference TRBV28 and TRBJ2-7 genes on either side, the full variable domain is DVKVTQSSRYLVKRTGEKVFLECVQDMDHENMFWYRQDPGLGLRLIYFSYDVKMKEKGDIPEGYSVSREKKERFSLILESASTNQTSMYLCASRGTGYSEQYFGPGTRLTVT.